One and the same sample provided the 5 T cell receptor beta chains below, sequenced in a study of control samples from healthy donors and cancer patients. Using immunoSEQ multiplex PCR, the repertoire was profiled, and TCRdb retains in-frame clones only, with some absent. The sample shows tens of thousands of clones, 84% of them seen only once. Material: PBMCs. The receptors come from a woman between 45 and 65 years old with lung cancer.

This clone is a singleton in its sample. The rearrangement uses TRBV24-1 and TRBJ1-5; D unresolved. With 0 bases removed from V and 4 bases from J, the gap between germline ends came to 6 bases. Germline CDR1 and CDR2: KGHDR and SFDVKD. The CDR3 covers 14 residues. CDR3: CATSDLSSNQPQHF. The CDR3 DNA sequence: TGTGCCACCAGTGATTTGAGCAGTAATCAGCCCCAGCATTTT.

The CDR3 bases are TGTGCCAGCACCAAGGCCCACGAGCAGTACTTC. It translates to CASTKAHEQYF. The chain has TRBV12-3 or TRBV12-4 and TRBJ2-7; D not resolved. The CDR3 has 11 amino acids. The V and J ends lost 7 bases and 5 bases respectively, with 9 bases between them.

This chain connects TRBV12-3 or TRBV12-4 to TRBJ2-2; D is undetermined. Trimming took 2 bases from V and 0 from J, leaving 1 base between them. The CDR3 consists of 13 residues. The CDR3 here is CASSLTNTGELFF. CDR3 bases: TGTGCCAGCAGTTTAACGAACACCGGGGAGCTGTTTTTT.

The J gene is TRBJ1-5, the V gene TRBV5-6, with D tentatively TRBD1 (6 bases). V lost 5 bases and J 4 bases, leaving 19 bases between the germline ends. Per germline, CDR1 SGHDT and CDR2 YYEEEE. The length of the CDR3 is 16 residues. CDR3 in amino acids: CASSVGGFNGNQPQHF. CDR3 DNA sequence: TGTGCCAGCAGTGTAGGGGGGTTTAACGGGAATCAGCCCCAGCATTTT. Combining the CDR3 with reference TRBV5-6 and TRBJ1-5 gives the whole variable domain DAGVTQSPTHLIKTRGQQVTLRCSPKSGHDTVSWYQQALGQGPQFIFQYYEEEERQRGNFPDRFSGHQFPNYSSELNVNALLLGDSALYLCASSVGGFNGNQPQHFGDGTRLSIL.

The V call is TRBV9, the J call TRBJ2-1, with 9 bases fitting TRBD2. CDR1 and CDR2 (germline): SGDLS, YYNGEE. V lost 0 bases and J lost 8; bases outside the gene matches: 6. CDR3 length equals 15 residues. Here the CDR3 DNA reads TGTGCCAGCAGCGTAGTGGCTAGCGGGGAGTATGAGCAGTTCTTC. Protein: CASSVVASGEYEQFF.